The T cell receptor (beta chain) under discussion was sequenced for a study of control samples from healthy donors and cancer patients. Some clones are missing from TCRdb's copy, which holds only in-frame ones; the method was immunoSEQ multiplex PCR. In the table there are 73,000 or so clones, roughly 87% of which are singletons. In germline, CDR1 is SGHAT, CDR2 FQNNGV. The length of the CDR3 is 14 residues. V lost 5 bases, J lost 2 bases, and 12 bases lay in between. The specimen was blood. The chain recombines TRBV11-2 with TRBJ1-2; possible D gene TRBD1, 5 bases. The TCR sequence derives from a woman in her forties or fifties in good health. The DNA of the CDR3 is TGTGCCAGCAGCCCCTCAGGGCAGAACTATGGCTACACCTTC. Its translation: CASSPSGQNYGYTF.